This record covers a single T cell receptor beta chain. This sample is drawn from a study of T-cell reconstitution after alpha-beta-depleted transplantation in children. Construction of the TCRbeta library involved unique molecular identifiers. TCRdb called the PCR reads again in MiXCR, with one record for every CDR3 protein. The data show 500,000 to 600,000 distinct CDR3 sequences, about 30% seen once. The CDR3 covers 16 residues. Germline assignment: CDR1 LNHDA and CDR2 SQIVND (reference sequence). V was pared by 6 bases and J by 0 bases, with 15 bases between. The chain recombines TRBV19 with TRBJ1-5; possible D gene TRBD1, 5 bases. The sequence came from a human donor who donated a stem cell graft to a child with aplastic anemia. The sequences come from PBMCs from the stem cell graft donor, collected from the stem cell graft. The CDR3 is CASRWDGLNSNQPQHF. CDR3 nucleotide sequence: TGTGCCAGTAGGTGGGACGGACTTAATAGCAATCAGCCCCAGCATTTT.